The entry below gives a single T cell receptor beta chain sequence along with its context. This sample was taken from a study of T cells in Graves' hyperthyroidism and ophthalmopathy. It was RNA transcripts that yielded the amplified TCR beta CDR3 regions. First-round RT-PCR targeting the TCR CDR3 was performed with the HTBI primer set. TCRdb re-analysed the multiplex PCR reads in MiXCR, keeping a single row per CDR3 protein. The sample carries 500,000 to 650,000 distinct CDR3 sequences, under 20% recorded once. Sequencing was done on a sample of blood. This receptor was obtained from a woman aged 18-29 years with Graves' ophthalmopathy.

CDR3 loop: CASSESPPFRRGKYNEQFF. CDR3 sequence (DNA): TGTGCCAGCAGTGAGTCCCCTCCGTTTCGGCGGGGCAAATACAATGAGCAGTTCTTC. V gene TRBV25-1 combines with J gene TRBJ2-1; the D gene is possibly TRBD2 (6 bases). V lost 3 bases and J lost 4, with 25 bases in between. The CDR3 spans 19 residues. Germline CDR1 MGHDK, CDR2 SYGVNS.